This passage covers 24 T cell receptor beta chains from one sample sequenced in a study of OX40 agonist ivuxolimab in advanced cancers. Receptors were amplified or captured by the immunoSEQ multiplex PCR assay. Sourced from immuneACCESS, this table was stored by TCRdb with only in-frame sequences that have V and J called. A share of the clones is absent; for the studies checked, an unresolved V gene accounts for under half, and the remainder has no known explanation. The sample profile shows about 68,000 clones; roughly 84% of them were found once. The ten most abundant clones make up 0.6% to 0.8% of the sample. The sequencing used CD4+ or CD8+ T cells sorted from blood, collected in a trial of the OX40 agonist ivuxolimab. These receptors all come from an adult with an advanced solid tumor such as melanoma, head and neck, liver or kidney cancer.

The V call is TRBV6-5, the J call TRBJ2-7; the D gene is possibly TRBD2 (6 bases). The CDR3 loop spans 16 amino acids. The germline gives CDR1 MNHEY, CDR2 SVGAGI. Trimming removed 0 bases at V and 2 bases at J, with 14 bases between. The CDR3 sequence: CASSYSVPGEAYEQYF. The CDR3 DNA reads as TGTGCCAGCAGTTACTCAGTGCCGGGGGAGGCCTACGAGCAGTACTTC.

The V call is TRBV7-2, the J call TRBJ2-5; tentative D call: TRBD2 (6 bases). This CDR3 is built from 13 residues. Trimming removed 8 bases at V and 0 bases at J, with 10 bases between. CDR1 and CDR2 (germline): SGHTA, FQGNSA. CDR3 bases: TGTGCCAGCGGGAGCGGGTACCAAGAGACCCAGTACTTC. It specifies CASGSGYQETQYF.

The rearrangement links TRBV7-8 to TRBJ2-2; possible D gene TRBD1, 5 bases. The V end lost 5 bases, the J end lost 7 bases, and 17 bases lay between the germline ends. Germline CDR1 is SGHVS and CDR2 is FQNEAQ. CDR3 length: 15 residues. The CDR3 DNA reads as TGTGCCAGCAGCGCAATACCCCAGGGTGGCGGGGAGCTGTTTTTT. The encoded protein is CASSAIPQGGGELFF.

The V and J genes are TRBV7-2 and TRBJ2-1; 9 bases fit TRBD2. Per germline, CDR1 SGHTA and CDR2 FQGNSA. J was trimmed by 6 bases and V by 2 bases; bases with no gene match: 14. The CDR3 is 18 amino acids. The CDR3 nucleotides are TGTGCCAGCAGCTTAAGGAGTAGCGGGAGTTCCCCCAGCAATGAGCAGTTCTTC. As protein: CASSLRSSGSSPSNEQFF.

This clone was recorded only once. V usage is TRBV7-9 and J usage is TRBJ1-1; no definite D call. CDR3 length: 13 residues. The V gene's germline CDR1 is SEHNR and CDR2 FQNEAQ (reference sequence). Trimming left V 3 bases short and J 0 bases short, with 5 bases between. The CDR3 region has the DNA TGTGCCAGCAGCTTCGGGTTGAACACTGAAGCTTTCTTT. The encoded protein is CASSFGLNTEAFF.

This clone was detected only a few times. The rearrangement links TRBV6-6 to TRBJ1-2; D ambiguous. Germline V gene data show CDR1 as MNHNY and CDR2 as SVGAGI (reference sequence). Trimming cost V 2 bases and J 4 bases, with 8 bases left between them. The CDR3 spans 13 residues. This CDR3 reads CASSYKESYGYTF. The CDR3 region has the DNA TGTGCCAGCAGTTACAAAGAGAGCTATGGCTACACCTTC.

CDR3 in DNA: TGTGCCAGCAGCTTGAGCAGGGATAACACCGGGGAGCTGTTTTTT. It translates to CASSLSRDNTGELFF. The genes are TRBV7-3 and TRBJ2-2; tentatively, D is TRBD1 (5 bases). The V gene's germline CDR1 is SGHTA and CDR2 FQGTGA. The V end lost 3 bases, the J end lost 2 bases, and 10 bases lay between the germline ends. This CDR3 is 15 amino acids long.

The rearrangement links TRBV5-1 to TRBJ2-5; 9 bases align to TRBD1. The CDR3 spans 16 residues. CDR1 and CDR2 from the germline V gene are SGHRS and YFSETQ. Unmatched junction bases numbered 7, after V lost 0 bases and J lost 4 bases. CDR3 DNA sequence: TGCGCCAGCAGCTTGGCCGGACAGGGGACCGGAGAGACCCAGTACTTC. Its protein is CASSLAGQGTGETQYF.

The CDR3 region has the DNA TGTGCCAGCAGCTTGGATACGGGAGATACGCAGTATTTT. Protein product: CASSLDTGDTQYF. The chain has TRBV11-2 and TRBJ2-3; D gene unclear. Trimming shortened V by 3 bases and J by 5 bases, and 9 bases separated the two germline ends. CDR1 is SGHAT and CDR2 is FQNNGV in the germline V gene. The CDR3 totals 13 residues.

The chain joins TRBV7-2 to TRBJ2-3, with a weak D call TRBD1 (5 bases). Germline V gene data show CDR1 as SGHTA and CDR2 as FQGNSA. Trimming took off 7 bases at V and 2 bases at J, with 13 bases between the two ends. This CDR3 comprises 14 residues. DNA of the CDR3: TGTGCCAGCACCCCAGGGCCTAACACAGATACGCAGTATTTT. Encoded protein: CASTPGPNTDTQYF.

This clone was observed a single time. The chain combines TRBV7-9 with TRBJ1-4, with 9 bases aligning to TRBD1. Germline assignment: CDR1 SEHNR and CDR2 FQNEAQ (reference sequence). With V trimmed by 5 bases and J by 5 bases, 3 bases remained unmatched. The CDR3 contains 14 residues. CDR3 protein: CASSRQGGNEKLFF. The CDR3, as DNA: TGTGCCAGCAGCCGACAGGGGGGGAATGAAAAACTGTTTTTT.

The count of this clone is one. J is TRBJ2-6 and V is TRBV7-6; 12 positions agree with TRBD1. This CDR3 is built from 18 residues. V gave up 2 bases and J gave up 3 bases; unmatched junction bases: 5. Germline values: CDR1 SGHVS, CDR2 FNYEAQ. CDR3 amino acids: CASSLIGTGGVGANVLTF. CDR3 bases: TGTGCCAGCAGCTTAATAGGGACAGGGGGCGTTGGGGCCAACGTCCTGACTTTC. Looking up the rest from reference TRBV7-6 and TRBJ2-6 gives the full variable domain: GAGVSQSPRYKVTKRGQDVALRCDPISGHVSLYWYRQALGQGPEFLTYFNYEAQQDKSGLPNDRFSAERPEGSISTLTIQRTEQRDSAMYRCASSLIGTGGVGANVLTFGAGSRLTVL.

The chain employs TRBV7-2 and TRBJ2-1; 9 bases map to TRBD2. V was pared by 7 bases and J by 9 bases, with 7 bases of the junction left unmatched. This CDR3 contains 13 residues. Germline loops: CDR1 SGHTA, CDR2 FQGNSA. The CDR3 loop reads CASKKRGAREQFF. The CDR3, as DNA: TGTGCCAGCAAAAAGCGGGGGGCTCGTGAGCAGTTCTTC.

CDR3 amino acids: CASSYSGEGYEQYF. CDR3 bases: TGTGCCAGCAGTTACTCCGGGGAGGGGTACGAGCAGTACTTC. The chain links TRBV6-6 to TRBJ2-7; 7 bases are shared with TRBD2. Germline V gives CDR1 MNHNY, CDR2 SVGAGI (reference sequence). The CDR3 spans 14 residues. V lost 0 bases and J lost 4; bases outside the gene matches: 3.

This clone was detected a few times. The chain combines TRBV18 with TRBJ1-2; D call uncertain. V lost 0 bases and J lost 5, with 7 bases in between. The CDR3 runs to 13 residues. The V gene's germline CDR1 is KGHSH and CDR2 LQKENI. The CDR3 loop is CASSPPVQYGYTF. The CDR3 DNA follows: TGTGCCAGCTCACCACCGGTACAGTATGGCTACACCTTC. The variable domain in full, with the rest retrieved from reference TRBV18 and TRBJ1-2, is NAGVMQNPRHLVRRRGQEARLRCSPMKGHSHVYWYRQLPEEGLKFMVYLQKENIIDESGMPKERFSAEFPKEGPSILRIQQVVRGDSAAYFCASSPPVQYGYTFGSGTRLTVV.

With respect to this clone: Mismatch with germline at one junction end may stem from a read error. The chain couples TRBV25-1 to TRBJ1-2, with 8 bases that match TRBD1. CDR3 size: 12 residues. CDR1 is MGHDK and CDR2 is SYGVNS in the germline V gene. The CDR3 here is CASRGTPDRDYF. CDR3 DNA sequence: TGTGCCAGCAGAGGGACCCCGGACAGGGACTACTTC.

V and J are TRBV9 and TRBJ1-1; tentatively, D is TRBD1 (6 bases). This CDR3 has 16 amino acids. Germline V lookup: CDR1 SGDLS, CDR2 YYNGEE. Trimming shortened V by 3 bases and J by 0 bases, and 15 bases separated the two germline ends. CDR3 amino acids: CASSALQGGVNTEAFF. The CDR3 DNA follows: TGTGCCAGCAGCGCTTTACAGGGAGGGGTGAACACTGAAGCTTTCTTT.

The genes are TRBV29-1 and TRBJ1-3; D call uncertain. The V gene's germline CDR1 is SQVTM and CDR2 ANQGSEA. This CDR3 has 12 amino acids. Trimming took 6 bases from V and 0 from J, leaving 6 bases between them. As DNA, the CDR3 is TGCAGCGTGGAGAGCTCTGGAAACACCATATATTTT. Its translation is CSVESSGNTIYF.

The genes are TRBV7-3 and TRBJ1-2; the D is unclear. The V end was cut by 1 base, the J end by 3 bases, with 12 bases between. Germline assignment: CDR1 SGHTA and CDR2 FQGTGA. This CDR3 is built from 15 residues. The CDR3 is CASSLSSGRDYGYTF. For the CDR3, the DNA is TGTGCCAGCAGCTTAAGTTCGGGTCGGGACTATGGCTACACCTTC.

The gene calls are TRBV5-1 and TRBJ2-3, with TRBD2 identical over 9 bases. The CDR3 totals 15 residues. Germline-derived CDR1 and CDR2 are SGHRS and YFSETQ. With V trimmed by 4 bases and J by 1 base, 4 bases remained unmatched. Here the CDR3 DNA reads TGCGCCAGCAGCCCCATAGCGGGGGGCACAGATACGCAGTATTTT. Protein: CASSPIAGGTDTQYF.

V usage is TRBV7-9 and J usage is TRBJ2-5; 10 nucleotides line up with TRBD2. Looked up from germline, CDR1 is SEHNR and CDR2 is FQNEAQ (reference sequence). V shed 5 bases and J 5 bases; nucleotides not matched to a gene: 5. This CDR3 region has 14 residues. CDR3 region: CASSPNSGGETQYF. Written as DNA, the CDR3 is TGTGCCAGCAGCCCGAATAGCGGGGGGGAGACCCAGTACTTC.

This rearrangement joins TRBV2 to TRBJ2-1; TRBD2 matches 9 bases. Trimming removed 8 bases from V and 5 bases from J; junction bases left unmatched: 4. There are 13 residues in the CDR3. Germline CDR1 SNHLY, CDR2 FYNNEI. The CDR3 DNA follows: TGTGCCAGCCGGCTAGCGGGGAACAATGAGCAGTTCTTC. Translated, it gives CASRLAGNNEQFF.

This clone showed up just a few times. J is TRBJ1-5 and V is TRBV6-4; D possibly corresponds to TRBD1 (5 bases). V lost 10 bases and J 6 bases, leaving 16 bases between the germline ends. Germline V gene data show CDR1 as MRHNA and CDR2 as SNTAGT. The CDR3 covers 13 residues. The CDR3 protein is CATLTGPRQPQHF. CDR3 nucleotide sequence: TGTGCCACCCTAACAGGACCGCGTCAGCCCCAGCATTTT.

This clone has only one observation. The J gene is TRBJ2-1, the V gene TRBV7-2, with D uncertain. Trimming removed 5 bases from V and 0 bases from J, with 11 bases in between. Germline V gives CDR1 SGHTA, CDR2 FQGNSA. The CDR3 is 15 residues long. CDR3 residues: CASSQIVSSYNEQFF. CDR3 coding DNA: TGTGCCAGCAGCCAAATAGTGAGCTCCTACAATGAGCAGTTCTTC.